Below, one TCR beta chain is given with its context. The data stem from a study of CD8 T cells in ankylosing spondylitis. TCRdb fed the 5' RACE reads into MiXCR, producing one record per CDR3 protein. The sample consists of roughly 150,000 distinct CDR3 sequences, about 32% of them appearing once. The CDR3 has 15 residues. From germline, CDR1 is SNHLY and CDR2 FYNNEI. The ends were cut back, 6 bases at V and 1 base at J, with 15 bases in the middle. The clonotype comes from a male donor with ankylosing spondylitis. The sequenced sample consisted of synovial fluid, either unsorted or a sorted T cell fraction (not recorded which). V and J are TRBV2 and TRBJ2-5; tentative D call: TRBD1 (5 bases). The CDR3 nucleotides are TGTGCCAGCAGCCCCAGTCGTGGGGCCCAAGAGACCCAGTACTTC. It codes for CASSPSRGAQETQYF.